The clone carrying this T cell receptor beta chain has at least ten counts. RNA transcripts served as the template for amplifying TCR beta CDR3 regions. When the TCR CDR3 underwent first-round RT-PCR, the HTBI primer set was used. MiXCR, applied by TCRdb to the multiplex PCR reads, yields one record per CDR3 protein. The data hold about 300,000 distinct CDR3 sequences, with 12% to 15% observed a single time. The data derive from a study of T cells in Graves' hyperthyroidism and ophthalmopathy. Stable Graves' hyperthyroidism denoted no ophthalmopathy progression over 18 months. Patients aged 18 to 65 with hyperthyroidism were newly diagnosed, with duration under 2 months. Fresh 10 ml peripheral blood yielded PBMCs. CDR3 length: 16 amino acids. J was trimmed by 0 bases and V by 5 bases; bases with no gene match: 7. Germline-derived CDR1 and CDR2 are MDHEN and SYDVKM.

Material: blood. The clonotype comes from a woman aged 40 to 50 with Graves' hyperthyroidism. The chain couples TRBV28 to TRBJ1-3; the match to TRBD1 covers 7 bases. Here the CDR3 reads CASSGGQYYSGNTIYF. As DNA, the CDR3 is TGTGCCAGCAGTGGGGGACAGTACTACTCTGGAAACACCATATATTTT.